One sample yielded the 12 T cell receptor beta chains listed below, sequenced in a study of blood T cell repertoires in COVID-19. The protocol was immunoSEQ multiplex PCR, while the TCRdb copy is restricted to in-frame clones and leaves out a portion. The repertoire holds over 200,000 clones, with approximately 84% as singletons. Sequenced: PBMCs or T cells enriched from blood (not recorded which). These receptors were obtained from a man aged 60 to 75 who had recovered from COVID-19.

The rearrangement uses TRBV4-3 and TRBJ2-7; TRBD2 matches 8 bases. The germline V gene encodes CDR1 LGHNA and CDR2 YSLEER. The CDR3 has 14 amino acids. V trimming: 4 bases; J trimming: 1 base; junction bases outside the gene matches: 3. Here the CDR3 reads CASSLGGGSYEQYF. CDR3 coding DNA: TGCGCCAGCAGCCTCGGCGGGGGGTCCTACGAGCAGTACTTC.

V is TRBV11-3 and J is TRBJ1-1, with TRBD1 identical over 9 bases. J was trimmed by 0 bases and V by 3 bases; bases with no gene match: 5. CDR3 length: 16 residues. The germline gives CDR1 SGHNT, CDR2 YENEEA. This CDR3 is CASSFGGQGLNTEAFF. In nucleotides, the CDR3 is TGTGCCAGCAGCTTTGGGGGACAGGGACTGAACACTGAAGCTTTCTTT.

The chain carries TRBV24-1 and TRBJ2-5; the D gene is possibly TRBD2 (5 bases). The CDR3 totals 15 residues. V lost 5 bases and J lost 3, with 15 bases in between. CDR1 is KGHDR, CDR2 SFDVKD, per germline. The DNA of the CDR3 is TGTGCCACCAGTGCGCTTGCGGGCGACAAAGAGACCCAGTACTTC. It codes for CATSALAGDKETQYF.

This clone was seen a single time. The V and J genes are TRBV19 and TRBJ1-5, with TRBD1 matching 12 bases. There are 20 residues in the CDR3. V lost 1 base and J lost 0; bases outside the gene matches: 10. Germline V gene sequence: CDR1 LNHDA, CDR2 SQIVND (reference sequence). For the CDR3, the DNA is TGTGCCAGTAGTATAGCACGCCGGGGACAGGGGGCCATTAGCAATCAGCCCCAGCATTTT. Translating gives CASSIARRGQGAISNQPQHF.

J is TRBJ2-1 and V is TRBV6-5; 8 bases match TRBD1. V shed 0 bases, J shed 5 bases, and the junction held 3 bases outside the gene matches. From germline, CDR1 is MNHEY and CDR2 SVGAGI. The CDR3 is 15 residues long. CDR3 sequence (DNA): TGTGCCAGCAGTTACTCGAGGACAGGGAACAATGAGCAGTTCTTC. It codes for CASSYSRTGNNEQFF.

In this sample, this clone turned up a few times. V and J are TRBV7-9 and TRBJ2-4; D might be TRBD1 (6 bases). CDR3 size: 15 residues. Germline CDR1 SEHNR, CDR2 FQNEAQ (reference sequence). Trimming took 5 bases from V and 0 from J, leaving 11 bases between them. The CDR3 loop reads CASSRDTIAKNIQYF. CDR3 bases: TGTGCCAGCAGCCGGGACACTATAGCCAAAAACATTCAGTACTTC.

The rearrangement joins TRBV9 to TRBJ1-5, with 9 bases aligning to TRBD1. Trimming at V came to 3 bases and at J to 1 base, leaving 5 bases not matched to a gene. This CDR3 has 16 amino acids. The germline gives CDR1 SGDLS, CDR2 YYNGEE. CDR3 sequence: CASSGGTGTSNQPQHF. The CDR3 DNA sequence: TGTGCCAGCAGCGGCGGGACAGGGACGAGCAATCAGCCCCAGCATTTT.

V gene TRBV11-2 combines with J gene TRBJ1-3; no firm D call. Trimming cost V 5 bases and J 6 bases, with 8 bases left between them. Germline V gives CDR1 SGHAT, CDR2 FQNNGV. The CDR3 covers 12 residues. CDR3 bases: TGTGCCAGCAGCCTGGCGGAAAACACCATATATTTT. Amino acids: CASSLAENTIYF.

The gene calls are TRBV14 and TRBJ2-5, with TRBD1 matching 7 bases. Germline V lookup: CDR1 SGHDN, CDR2 FVKESK. Germline trimming cut 5 bases from V and 3 bases from J; bases unmatched to any gene: 0. The CDR3 spans 12 residues. CDR3 amino acids: CASSTGEETQYF. CDR3 nucleotide sequence: TGTGCCAGCAGCACAGGGGAAGAGACCCAGTACTTC.

V is TRBV24-1 and J is TRBJ2-7; D is uncertain. CDR1 KGHDR and CDR2 SFDVKD come from the germline V gene. Trimming removed 2 bases from V and 4 bases from J, with 11 bases in between. CDR3 length: 14 residues. The CDR3 protein is CATSDSGRPYEQYF. For the CDR3, the DNA is TGTGCCACCAGTGATTCCGGCAGGCCTTACGAGCAGTACTTC.

The chain joins TRBV9 to TRBJ2-5; TRBD2 might be the D (6 bases). CDR3 length: 13 residues. Germline V gene data show CDR1 as SGDLS and CDR2 as YYNGEE. V lost 3 bases and J lost 4, with 10 bases in between. CDR3 sequence: CASSALGGETQYF. DNA for the CDR3: TGTGCCAGCAGCGCGCTGGGGGGAGAGACCCAGTACTTC.

The rearrangement joins TRBV5-5 to TRBJ2-7; D may be TRBD1 (6 bases). Trimming took 4 bases from V and 12 from J, leaving 17 bases between them. Germline values: CDR1 SGHKS, CDR2 YYEKEE (reference sequence). This CDR3 spans 12 amino acids. CDR3 bases: TGTGCCAGCAGCCCCCACGGGACAACACGGTACTTC. Translated: CASSPHGTTRYF.